This TCR beta chain was identified during a study of technical replicates of blood from a few donors listed by TCRdb under 2017. Comment on this clone: The antigen it recognizes is unknown. There are no base qualities to consult, and no much larger clone falls within one base.

Library method: the immunoSEQ multiplex PCR assay. TCRdb took over this immuneACCESS table, retaining in-frame rearrangements with V and J assigned. Such tables are incomplete; in checked studies, under half of the missing clones stem from an unresolved V gene, and the remainder is unexplained. Counted in this sample were tens of thousands of clones; roughly 94% of them appeared once. The top ten hold about 0.4% of the sample. CDR1 and CDR2, looked up from the germline V gene, are SGHNT and YENEEA. From cysteine to phenylalanine, the CDR3 is 16 amino acids long. Only CDR3 DNA remains: 48 bases, in frame from the first base. The junction shows trimming of 5 bases on V and 2 bases on J, plus 17 bases between the germline ends.

Sequencing was done on a sample of T cells isolated from PBMCs. Rearrangement joined TRBV11-3 to TRBJ2-3; the best D guess is TRBD2, with 6 bases matching. The clonotype originates from a human donor in good health. CDR3 reads: CASSAGLGTYTDTQYF. The DNA is as follows: TGTGCCAGCAGCGCGGGACTGGGGACCTACACAGATACGCAGTATTTT.